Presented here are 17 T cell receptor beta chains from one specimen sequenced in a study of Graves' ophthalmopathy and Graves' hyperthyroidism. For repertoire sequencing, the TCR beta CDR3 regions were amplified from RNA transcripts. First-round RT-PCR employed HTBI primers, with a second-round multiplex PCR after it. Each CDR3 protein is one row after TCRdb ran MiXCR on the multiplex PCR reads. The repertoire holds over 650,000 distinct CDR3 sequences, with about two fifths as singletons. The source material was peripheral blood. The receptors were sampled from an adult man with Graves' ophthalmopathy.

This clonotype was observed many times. CDR3 sequence: CASSAAGRTTSPQYF. The CDR3 DNA reads TGTGCCAGCAGCGCCGCAGGACGGACAACAAGCCCCCAGTACTTC. V and J are TRBV7-9 and TRBJ2-5, with D maybe TRBD1 (5 bases). Per the germline V gene, CDR1 is SEHNR and CDR2 is FQNEAQ (reference sequence). The CDR3 is made up of 15 amino acids. V shed 5 bases and J shed 9 bases, with 22 bases lying between them.

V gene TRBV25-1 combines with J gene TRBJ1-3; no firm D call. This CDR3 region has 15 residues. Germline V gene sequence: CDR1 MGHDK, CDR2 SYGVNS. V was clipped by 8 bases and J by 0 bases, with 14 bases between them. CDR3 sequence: CASHGRFDSGNTIYF. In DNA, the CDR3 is TGTGCCAGCCACGGTCGCTTCGACTCTGGAAACACCATATATTTT.

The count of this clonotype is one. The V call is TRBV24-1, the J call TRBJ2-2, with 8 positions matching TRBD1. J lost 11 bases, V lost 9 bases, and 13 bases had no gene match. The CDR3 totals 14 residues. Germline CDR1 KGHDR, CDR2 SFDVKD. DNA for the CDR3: TGTGCCACCGCTACGGACAGGGCTCGGGACGAGCTGTTTTTT. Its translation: CATATDRARDELFF.

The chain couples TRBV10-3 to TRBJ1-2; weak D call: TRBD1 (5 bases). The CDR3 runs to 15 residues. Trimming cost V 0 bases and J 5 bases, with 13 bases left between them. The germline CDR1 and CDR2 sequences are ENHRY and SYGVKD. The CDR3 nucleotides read TGTGCCATCAGTGAGTCCGTGGGGGACGGATATGGCTACACCTTC. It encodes CAISESVGDGYGYTF.

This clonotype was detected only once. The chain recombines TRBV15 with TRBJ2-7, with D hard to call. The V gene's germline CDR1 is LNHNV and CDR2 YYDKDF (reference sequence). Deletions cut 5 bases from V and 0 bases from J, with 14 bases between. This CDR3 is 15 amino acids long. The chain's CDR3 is CATSGRGVSSYEQYF. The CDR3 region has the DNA TGTGCCACCAGCGGGCGAGGCGTGAGCTCCTACGAGCAGTACTTC. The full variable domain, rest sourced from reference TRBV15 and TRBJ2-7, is DAMVIQNPRYQVTQFGKPVTLSCSQTLNHNVMYWYQQKSSQAPKLLFHYYDKDFNNEADTPDNFQSRRPNTSFCFLDIRSPGLGDTAMYLCATSGRGVSSYEQYFGPGTRLTVT.

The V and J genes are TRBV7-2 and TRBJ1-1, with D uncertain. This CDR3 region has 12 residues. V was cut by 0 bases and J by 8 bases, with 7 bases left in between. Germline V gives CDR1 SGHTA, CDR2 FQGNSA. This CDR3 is CASSLALAEAFF. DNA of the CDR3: TGTGCCAGCAGCTTAGCACTAGCGGAAGCTTTCTTT. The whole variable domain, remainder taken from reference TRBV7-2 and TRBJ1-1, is GAGVSQSPSNKVTEKGKDVELRCDPISGHTALYWYRQSLGQGLEFLIYFQGNSAPDKSGLPSDRFSAERTGGSVSTLTIQRTQQEDSAVYLCASSLALAEAFFGQGTRLTVV.

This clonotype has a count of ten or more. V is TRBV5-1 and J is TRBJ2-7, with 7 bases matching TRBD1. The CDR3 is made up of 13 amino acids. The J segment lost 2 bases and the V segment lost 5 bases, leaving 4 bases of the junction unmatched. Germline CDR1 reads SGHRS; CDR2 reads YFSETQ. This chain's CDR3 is CASRTGSTYEQYF. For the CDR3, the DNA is TGCGCCAGCAGGACAGGGTCCACCTACGAGCAGTACTTC.

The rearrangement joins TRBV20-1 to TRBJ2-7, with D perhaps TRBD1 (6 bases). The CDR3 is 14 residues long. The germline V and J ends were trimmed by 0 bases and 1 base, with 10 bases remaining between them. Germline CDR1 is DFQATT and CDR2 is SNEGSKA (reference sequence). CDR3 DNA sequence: TGCAGTGCTAGAGATCGGCAGGGGTCCTACGAGCAGTACTTC. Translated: CSARDRQGSYEQYF.

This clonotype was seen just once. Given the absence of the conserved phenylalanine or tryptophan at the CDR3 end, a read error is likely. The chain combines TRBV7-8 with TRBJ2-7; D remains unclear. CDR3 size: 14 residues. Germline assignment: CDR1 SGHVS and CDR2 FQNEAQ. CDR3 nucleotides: TGCGCCAGCAGCCAAGACCAGGCCGGCTACGAGCAGTACATC. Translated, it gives CASSQDQAGYEQYI.

As DNA, the CDR3 is TGTGCCAGCAGCTTAATTTCTGGCAGCCCTAACTATGGCTACACCTTC. It yields the protein CASSLISGSPNYGYTF. The genes are TRBV11-2 and TRBJ1-2; D is unresolved. This CDR3 region has 16 residues. The germline gives CDR1 SGHAT, CDR2 FQNNGV. V lost 2 bases and J 0 bases, leaving 13 bases between the germline ends. Complete variable domain (other parts from reference TRBV11-2 and TRBJ1-2): EAGVAQSPRYKIIEKRQSVAFWCNPISGHATLYWYQQILGQGPKLLIQFQNNGVVDDSQLPKDRFSAERLKGVDSTLKIQPAKLEDSAVYLCASSLISGSPNYGYTFGSGTRLTVV.

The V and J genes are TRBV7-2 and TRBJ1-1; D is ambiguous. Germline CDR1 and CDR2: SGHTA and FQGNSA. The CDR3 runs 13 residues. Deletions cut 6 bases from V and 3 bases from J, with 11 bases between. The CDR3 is CASRADRDTEAFF. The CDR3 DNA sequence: TGTGCCAGCAGAGCTGATCGGGACACTGAAGCTTTCTTT.

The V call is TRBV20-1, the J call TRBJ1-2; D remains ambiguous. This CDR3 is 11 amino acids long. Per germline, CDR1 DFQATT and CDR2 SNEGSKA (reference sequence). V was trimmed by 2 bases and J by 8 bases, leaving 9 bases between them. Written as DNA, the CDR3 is TGCAGTGCTAGAAGCAGCGGGGGCTACACCTTC. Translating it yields CSARSSGGYTF.

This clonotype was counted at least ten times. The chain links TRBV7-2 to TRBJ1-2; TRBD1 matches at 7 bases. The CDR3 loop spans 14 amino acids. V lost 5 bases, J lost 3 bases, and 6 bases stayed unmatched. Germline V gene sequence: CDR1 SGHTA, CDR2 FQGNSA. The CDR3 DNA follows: TGTGCCAGCAGCCCAGGGGGGGGGGACTATGGCTACACCTTC. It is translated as CASSPGGGDYGYTF.

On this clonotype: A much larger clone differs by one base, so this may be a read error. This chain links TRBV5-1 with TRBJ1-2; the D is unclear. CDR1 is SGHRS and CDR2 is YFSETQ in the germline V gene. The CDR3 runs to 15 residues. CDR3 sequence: CASREKRGPRDGFTF. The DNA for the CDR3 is TGCGCCAGCAGGGAGAAGCGAGGTCCGAGAGATGGCTTCACCTTC.

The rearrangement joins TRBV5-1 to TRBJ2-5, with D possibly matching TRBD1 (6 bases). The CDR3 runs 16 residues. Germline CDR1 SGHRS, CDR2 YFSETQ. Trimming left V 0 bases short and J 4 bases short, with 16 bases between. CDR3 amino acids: CASSLGSLTGSETQYF. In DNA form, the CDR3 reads TGCGCCAGCAGCTTGGGTTCACTAACAGGGTCAGAGACCCAGTACTTC.

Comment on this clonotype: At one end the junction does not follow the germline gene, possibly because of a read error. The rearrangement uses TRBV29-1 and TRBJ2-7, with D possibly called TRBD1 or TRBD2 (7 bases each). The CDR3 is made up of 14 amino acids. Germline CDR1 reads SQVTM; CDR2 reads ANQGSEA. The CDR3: CSVDGRGGPGELYF. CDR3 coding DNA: TGCAGCGTTGACGGCAGGGGGGGACCCGGGGAGCTGTACTTC.

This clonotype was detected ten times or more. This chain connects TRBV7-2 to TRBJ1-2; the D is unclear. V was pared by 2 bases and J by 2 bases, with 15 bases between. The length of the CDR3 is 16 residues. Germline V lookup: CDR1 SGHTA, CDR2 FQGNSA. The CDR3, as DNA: TGTGCCAGCAGCTTAACGGGGAATTCCCTAAACTATGGCTACACCTTC. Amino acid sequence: CASSLTGNSLNYGYTF.